This T cell receptor beta chain originates from a study of regulatory T cells in long-lasting Graves disease. This clonotype showed up many times. Per germline, CDR1 GTSNPN and CDR2 SVGIG (reference sequence). The CDR3 is made up of 14 amino acids. Construction of the TCR beta libraries employed iRepertoire HTBI primers in conjunction with Arm-PCR of CDR3 regions. TCRdb reprocessed the multiplex PCR reads with MiXCR, giving one entry per CDR3 protein. The table includes roughly 610,000 distinct CDR3 sequences, roughly 16% detected once. Noted time point: newly diagnosed GD, antithyroid drugs for less than 3 months. The TCR library was made from RNA that had been extracted from PBMCs in TRIzol. The sample was also linked to a second study, of T cells in Graves' hyperthyroidism and ophthalmopathy.

The receptor was derived from a man between 18 and 35 years old with Graves disease. V and J are TRBV30 and TRBJ2-1; 10 positions agree with TRBD1. Here the sequenced sample was peripheral blood mononuclear cells (PBMCs), taken at new diagnosis, from a patient treated with antithyroid drugs. The CDR3 nucleotides are TGTGCTGTCCGTAGGACAGGGGGGCTCAATGAGCAGTTCTTC. Its protein is CAVRRTGGLNEQFF.